This T cell receptor beta chain is drawn from a study of control samples from healthy donors and cancer patients (dated by TCRdb to about 2020). Receptors were amplified or captured by the immunoSEQ multiplex PCR assay. The immuneACCESS repertoire file appears here via TCRdb, limited to in-frame rearrangements. These files lack a portion of the clones; in checked studies, under half of the deficit traces to unresolved V genes, and the cause of the others is not known. Recorded for this sample are about 140,000 clones; roughly 92% of them occurred a single time. 11% of the sample comes from the top ten. Of note for this clone: The target of this receptor is not known. One base away there is no much larger clone; base qualities are not given.

A distance of 2 bases separates the germline ends of V and J, which lose 0 bases and 2 bases respectively. Its CDR3 holds 13 amino acids, cysteine through phenylalanine. Just the 39-base CDR3 DNA is kept, in frame starting at base 1. The TCR originated in a man in his thirties or forties in good health. Material for sequencing was blood. In this chain, TRBV12-3 or TRBV12-4 is recombined with TRBJ2-1, with no confidently assigned D gene. Here is the DNA: TGTGCCAGCAGTTTAGCGGCCTACAATGAGCAGTTCTTC. It translates to CASSLAAYNEQFF.